The clone carrying this TCR beta chain has just one count. Here immunoSEQ multiplex PCR was the method, and the copy in TCRdb shows in-frame clones only, minus some. The sample lists a few hundred thousand clones, 70% to 90% occurring once. This sample is part of a study of blood T cell repertoires in COVID-19. CDR1 and CDR2 (germline): SGDLS, YYNGEE. The CDR3 spans 14 residues. V was cut by 0 bases and J by 1 base, with 7 bases left in between. The chain uses TRBV9 and TRBJ2-5; TRBD1 is a possible D gene (5 bases). The sequenced sample consisted of PBMCs or T cells enriched from blood (not recorded which). The source of this sequence is a woman between 50 and 59 years old who had recovered from COVID-19. CDR3 amino acids: CASSVGRAQETQYF. The CDR3 region has the DNA TGTGCCAGCAGCGTAGGCAGGGCCCAAGAGACCCAGTACTTC.